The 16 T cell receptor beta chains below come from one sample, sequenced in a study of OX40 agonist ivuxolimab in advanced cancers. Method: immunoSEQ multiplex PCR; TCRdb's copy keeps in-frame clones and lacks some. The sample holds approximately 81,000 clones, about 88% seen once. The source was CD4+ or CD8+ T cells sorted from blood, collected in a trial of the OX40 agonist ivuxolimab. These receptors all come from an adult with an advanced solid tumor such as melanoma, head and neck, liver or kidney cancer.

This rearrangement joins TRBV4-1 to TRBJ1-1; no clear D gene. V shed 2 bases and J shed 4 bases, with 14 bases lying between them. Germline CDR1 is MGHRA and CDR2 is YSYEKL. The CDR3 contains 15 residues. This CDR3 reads CASSQLVAGVTEAFF. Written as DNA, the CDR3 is TGCGCCAGCAGCCAATTGGTCGCAGGAGTCACTGAAGCTTTCTTT.

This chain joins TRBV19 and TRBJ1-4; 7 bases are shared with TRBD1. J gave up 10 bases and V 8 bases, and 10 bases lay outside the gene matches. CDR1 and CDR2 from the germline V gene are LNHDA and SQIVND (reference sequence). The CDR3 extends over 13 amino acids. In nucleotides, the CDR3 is TGTGCCAGTGGGACGACAGGGATGCGAAAACTGTTTTTT. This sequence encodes CASGTTGMRKLFF.

The CDR3 loop is CATRKRTGFGEQYF. CDR3 nucleotide sequence: TGTGCCACCAGAAAAAGGACAGGGTTCGGGGAGCAGTACTTC. The chain couples TRBV15 to TRBJ2-7; 8 nucleotides line up with TRBD1. The CDR3 is 14 residues long. Germline loops: CDR1 LNHNV, CDR2 YYDKDF (reference sequence). V gave up 6 bases and J gave up 7 bases; unmatched junction bases: 11.

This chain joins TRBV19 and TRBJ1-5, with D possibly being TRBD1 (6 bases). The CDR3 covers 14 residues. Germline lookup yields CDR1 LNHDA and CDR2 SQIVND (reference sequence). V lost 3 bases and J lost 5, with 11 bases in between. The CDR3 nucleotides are TGTGCCAGTAGTATCCGGGACAACGATCAGCCCCAGCATTTT. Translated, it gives CASSIRDNDQPQHF.

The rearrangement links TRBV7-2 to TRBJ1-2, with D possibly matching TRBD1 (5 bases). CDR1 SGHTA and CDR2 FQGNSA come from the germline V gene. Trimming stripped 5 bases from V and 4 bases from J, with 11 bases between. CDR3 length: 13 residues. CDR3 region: CASSHRDGYGYTF. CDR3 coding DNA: TGTGCCAGCAGCCACCGGGACGGCTATGGCTACACCTTC.

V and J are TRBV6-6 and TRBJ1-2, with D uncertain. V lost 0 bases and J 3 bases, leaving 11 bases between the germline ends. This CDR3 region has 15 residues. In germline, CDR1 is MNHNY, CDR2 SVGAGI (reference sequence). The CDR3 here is CASSYSAIGYYGYTF. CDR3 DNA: TGTGCCAGCAGTTACTCAGCGATAGGGTACTATGGCTACACCTTC.

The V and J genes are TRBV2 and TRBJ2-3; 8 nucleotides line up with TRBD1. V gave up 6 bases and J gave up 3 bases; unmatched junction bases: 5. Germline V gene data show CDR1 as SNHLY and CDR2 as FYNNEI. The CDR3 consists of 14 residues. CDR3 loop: CASRRQGWTDTQYF. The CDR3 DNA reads TGTGCCAGCAGGCGACAGGGGTGGACAGATACGCAGTATTTT.

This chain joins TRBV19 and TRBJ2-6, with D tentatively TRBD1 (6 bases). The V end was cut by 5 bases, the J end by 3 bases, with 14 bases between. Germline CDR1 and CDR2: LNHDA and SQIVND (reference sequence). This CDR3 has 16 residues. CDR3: CASSVNRAVGANVLTF. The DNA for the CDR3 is TGTGCCAGTAGTGTCAACAGGGCGGTTGGGGCCAACGTCCTGACTTTC.

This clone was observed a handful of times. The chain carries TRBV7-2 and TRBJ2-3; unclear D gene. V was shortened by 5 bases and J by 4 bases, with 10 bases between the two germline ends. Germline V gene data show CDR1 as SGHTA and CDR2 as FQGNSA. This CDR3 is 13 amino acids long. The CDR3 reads CASSPSVADTQYF. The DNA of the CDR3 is TGTGCCAGCAGCCCCAGTGTGGCAGATACGCAGTATTTT.

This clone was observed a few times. CDR3 in amino acids: CASSETGAGYGYTF. The CDR3 DNA reads TGTGCCAGCAGTGAGACAGGGGCAGGGTATGGCTACACCTTC. V and J are TRBV6-1 and TRBJ1-2, with 8 nucleotides matching TRBD1. Germline V CDR1 and CDR2: MNHNS, SASEGT. V trimming: 3 bases; J trimming: 5 bases; junction bases outside the gene matches: 5. The CDR3 runs to 14 residues.

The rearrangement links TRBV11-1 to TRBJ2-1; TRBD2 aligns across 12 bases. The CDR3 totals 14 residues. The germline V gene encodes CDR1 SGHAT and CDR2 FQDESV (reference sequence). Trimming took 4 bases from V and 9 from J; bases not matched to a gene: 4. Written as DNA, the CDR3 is TGTGCCAGCAGCTCCCCGGGACTAGCGGGTGAGCAGTTCTTC. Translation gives CASSSPGLAGEQFF.

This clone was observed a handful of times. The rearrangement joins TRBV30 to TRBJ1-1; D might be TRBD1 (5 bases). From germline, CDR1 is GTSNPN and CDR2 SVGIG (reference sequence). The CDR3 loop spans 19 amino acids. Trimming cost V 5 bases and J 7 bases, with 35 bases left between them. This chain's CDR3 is CAWGPYKSPGTKQSGEAFF. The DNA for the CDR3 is TGTGCCTGGGGACCGTACAAATCCCCGGGGACTAAACAGAGCGGTGAAGCTTTCTTT.

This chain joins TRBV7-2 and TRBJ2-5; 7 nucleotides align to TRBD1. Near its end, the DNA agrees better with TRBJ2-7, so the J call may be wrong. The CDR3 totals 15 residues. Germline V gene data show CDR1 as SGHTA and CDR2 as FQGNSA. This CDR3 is CASSLTGYGPYEQYF. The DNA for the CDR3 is TGTGCCAGCAGCCTGACAGGGTATGGGCCCTACGAGCAGTACTTC.

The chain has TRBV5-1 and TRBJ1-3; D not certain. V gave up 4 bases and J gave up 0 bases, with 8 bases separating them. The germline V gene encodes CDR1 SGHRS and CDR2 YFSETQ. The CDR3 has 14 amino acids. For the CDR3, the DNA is TGCGCCAGCAGCCCCCAAGTCTCTGGAAACACCATATATTTT. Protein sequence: CASSPQVSGNTIYF.

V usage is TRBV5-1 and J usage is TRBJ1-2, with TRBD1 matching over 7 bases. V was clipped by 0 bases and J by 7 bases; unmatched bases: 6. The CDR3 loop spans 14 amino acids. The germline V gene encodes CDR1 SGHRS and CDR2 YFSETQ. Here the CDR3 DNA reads TGCGCCAGCAGCTTGGGAGCAGGGGGTGGTGGCTACACCTTC. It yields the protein CASSLGAGGGGYTF.

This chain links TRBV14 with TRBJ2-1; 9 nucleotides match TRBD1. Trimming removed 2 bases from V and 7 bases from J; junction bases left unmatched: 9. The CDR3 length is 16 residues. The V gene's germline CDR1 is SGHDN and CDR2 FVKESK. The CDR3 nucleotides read TGTGCCAGCAGCCAAAGGTCTGGGACAGGGTTTAATGAGCAGTTCTTC. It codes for CASSQRSGTGFNEQFF.